These 20 T cell receptor beta chains share one sample of origin, sequenced in a study of blood T cell repertoires in COVID-19. Profiling relied on immunoSEQ multiplex PCR, and the TCRdb table lists in-frame clones only, not all of them. The sample yields over 130,000 clones, about 75% seen once. Input material: PBMCs or T cells enriched from blood (not recorded which). The source is a woman aged 50 to 60 who had recovered from COVID-19.

The rearrangement joins TRBV2 to TRBJ1-1, with 9 bases lining up with TRBD1. The CDR3 totals 15 residues. In germline, CDR1 is SNHLY, CDR2 FYNNEI. J was trimmed by 5 bases and V by 5 bases; bases with no gene match: 9. CDR3: CASSPRTGEDTEAFF. The CDR3 nucleotides read TGTGCCAGCAGTCCACGGACAGGGGAGGATACTGAAGCTTTCTTT.

The gene calls are TRBV5-1 and TRBJ2-3, with 10 bases matching TRBD2. Germline CDR1 and CDR2: SGHRS and YFSETQ. This CDR3 is 17 amino acids long. V lost 0 bases to trimming and J lost 6 bases; unmatched junction nucleotides: 10. The DNA of the CDR3 is TGCGCCAGCAGCTTGGTGGGCCCTAGCGGGAGCGCCGATACGCAGTATTTT. Its protein is CASSLVGPSGSADTQYF.

To note about this clone: This sample also contains other DNA sequences that code for the same CDR3. The rearrangement links TRBV7-9 to TRBJ1-1; D gene ambiguous. The germline V gene encodes CDR1 SEHNR and CDR2 FQNEAQ (reference sequence). CDR3 length: 15 residues. Between the trimmed V and J ends, which lost 2 bases and 2 bases, there was a span of 12 bases. Here the CDR3 DNA reads TGTGCCAGCAGCTTACCTGGAGGGCGAAACACTGAAGCTTTCTTT. The encoded protein is CASSLPGGRNTEAFF.

The chain couples TRBV29-1 to TRBJ2-3, with a possible D match to TRBD1 (6 bases). CDR1 and CDR2 from the germline V gene are SQVTM and ANQGSEA. This CDR3 has 11 amino acids. The V end was cut by 6 bases, the J end by 9 bases, with 13 bases between. In nucleotides, the CDR3 is TGCAGCGTCGCCCGGGACAAAACGCAGTATTTT. Protein sequence: CSVARDKTQYF.

The rearrangement links TRBV5-4 to TRBJ1-6; a weak D match, TRBD1 (5 bases). Trimming left V 4 bases short and J 8 bases short, with 16 bases between. This CDR3 is 15 amino acids long. Looked up from germline, CDR1 is SGHNT and CDR2 is YYREEE (reference sequence). CDR3: CASSIRGTKDSPLHF. DNA of the CDR3: TGTGCCAGCAGCATACGCGGGACTAAGGATTCACCCCTCCACTTT. The entire variable domain, with the rest obtained from reference TRBV5-4 and TRBJ1-6, is as follows: ETGVTQSPTHLIKTRGQQVTLRCSSQSGHNTVSWYQQALGQGPQFIFQYYREEENGRGNFPPRFSGLQFPNYSSELNVNALELDDSALYLCASSIRGTKDSPLHFGNGTRLTVT.

The chain couples TRBV2 to TRBJ1-2; 8 positions agree with TRBD1. The CDR3 consists of 14 residues. In germline, CDR1 is SNHLY, CDR2 FYNNEI. J gave up 4 bases and V 4 bases, and 5 bases lay outside the gene matches. The CDR3 nucleotides read TGTGCCAGCAGTGTCGTGGACAGGGCCTATGGCTACACCTTC. Translated: CASSVVDRAYGYTF. Full variable domain (rest looked up from reference TRBV2 and TRBJ1-2): EPEVTQTPSHQVTQMGQEVILRCVPISNHLYFYWYRQILGQKVEFLVSFYNNEISEKSEIFDDQFSVERPDGSNFTLKIRSTKLEDSAMYFCASSVVDRAYGYTFGSGTRLTVV.

The V and J genes are TRBV11-3 and TRBJ1-2; D possibly corresponds to TRBD1 (6 bases). Germline CDR1 and CDR2: SGHNT and YENEEA. The CDR3 spans 13 residues. V was cut by 5 bases and J by 3 bases, with 10 bases left in between. This CDR3 reads CASSPGEYYGYTF. The CDR3, as DNA: TGTGCCAGCAGCCCAGGGGAATACTATGGCTACACCTTC. The whole variable domain, remainder taken from reference TRBV11-3 and TRBJ1-2, is EAGVVQSPRYKIIEKKQPVAFWCNPISGHNTLYWYLQNLGQGPELLIRYENEEAVDDSQLPKDRFSAERLKGVDSTLKIQPAELGDSAVYLCASSPGEYYGYTFGSGTRLTVV.

V gene TRBV10-3 combines with J gene TRBJ2-3; the D gene is possibly TRBD2 (6 bases). Germline-derived CDR1 and CDR2 are ENHRY and SYGVKD. The CDR3 loop spans 15 amino acids. V lost 10 bases to trimming and J lost 0 bases, with 17 bases between them. This CDR3 is CASTREPSSTDTQYF. CDR3 sequence (DNA): TGTGCCAGTACCCGGGAGCCTTCTAGCACAGATACGCAGTATTTT.

The chain uses TRBV14 and TRBJ2-1; the D gene is possibly TRBD1 (6 bases). Germline assignment: CDR1 SGHDN and CDR2 FVKESK. This CDR3 comprises 13 residues. Trimming left V 4 bases short and J 5 bases short, with 9 bases between. CDR3 DNA sequence: TGTGCCAGCAGCCCTCAGGGGCACAATGAGCAGTTCTTC. Translation: CASSPQGHNEQFF.

CDR3 nucleotide sequence: TGTGCCAGCAGTTTTGCCCCCGGGAATGAGCAGTTCTTC. This sequence encodes CASSFAPGNEQFF. The chain couples TRBV27 to TRBJ2-1; D gene uncertain. Germline CDR1 is MNHEY and CDR2 is SMNVEV (reference sequence). With 3 bases removed from V and 7 bases from J, the gap between germline ends came to 10 bases. The CDR3 is 13 amino acids.

V is TRBV24-1 and J is TRBJ2-3; 14 bases match TRBD2. CDR3 size: 17 residues. The V and J ends lost 4 bases and 4 bases, in that order; junction bases with no gene match: 6. Germline V lookup: CDR1 KGHDR, CDR2 SFDVKD. CDR3 sequence reads: CATSDHGLAGGSDTQYF. In DNA, the CDR3 is TGTGCCACCAGTGACCATGGACTAGCGGGAGGATCAGATACGCAGTATTTT.

This chain joins TRBV18 and TRBJ2-1; D may be TRBD1 (6 bases). The CDR3 is 18 amino acids. CDR1 and CDR2 (germline): KGHSH, LQKENI. V was trimmed by 4 bases and J by 5 bases, leaving 24 bases between them. The DNA for the CDR3 is TGTGCCAGCTCACTTTGGCGGCTACAGGGAAAGTGGGACAATGAGCAGTTCTTC. Amino acids: CASSLWRLQGKWDNEQFF.

The chain uses TRBV5-4 and TRBJ1-6; D is uncertain. The V end lost 4 bases, the J end lost 0 bases, and 8 bases lay between the germline ends. The CDR3 runs to 15 residues. The germline V gene encodes CDR1 SGHNT and CDR2 YYREEE (reference sequence). The CDR3 sequence: CASSPTGSYNSPLHF. CDR3 DNA: TGTGCCAGCAGCCCAACGGGCTCCTATAATTCACCCCTCCACTTT. Supplemented by reference TRBV5-4 and TRBJ1-6, the full variable domain reads ETGVTQSPTHLIKTRGQQVTLRCSSQSGHNTVSWYQQALGQGPQFIFQYYREEENGRGNFPPRFSGLQFPNYSSELNVNALELDDSALYLCASSPTGSYNSPLHFGNGTRLTVT.

In this sample, this clone turned up once. The chain recombines TRBV28 with TRBJ2-1; 9 bases agree with TRBD2. J was trimmed by 8 bases and V by 2 bases; bases with no gene match: 7. CDR3 length equals 15 residues. Germline-derived CDR1 and CDR2 are MDHEN and SYDVKM. DNA of the CDR3: TGTGCCAGCAGTTTAGATAGCGGGAGTTTGGATGAGCAGTTCTTC. Its translation is CASSLDSGSLDEQFF.

CDR3 DNA sequence: TGTGCCAGCAGCCGTGGGACAGGGGGTGACGAGCAGTACTTC. Translated, it gives CASSRGTGGDEQYF. The chain uses TRBV6-5 and TRBJ2-7; 11 positions agree with TRBD1. With V trimmed by 6 bases and J by 5 bases, 6 bases remained unmatched. The germline CDR1 and CDR2 sequences are MNHEY and SVGAGI. The CDR3 loop spans 14 amino acids.

The rearrangement uses TRBV7-9 and TRBJ1-2; 7 bases fit TRBD1. The CDR3 runs to 17 residues. Trimming at V came to 5 bases and at J to 2 bases, leaving 14 bases not matched to a gene. Looked up from germline, CDR1 is SEHNR and CDR2 is FQNEAQ (reference sequence). The CDR3 nucleotides are TGTGCCAGCAGCCCCACCCTCCCGGGACAGAAGAACTATGGCTACACCTTC. Its translation is CASSPTLPGQKNYGYTF.

This chain connects TRBV28 to TRBJ1-1; TRBD1 might be the D (6 bases). The CDR3 length is 14 residues. Germline V gene lookup returns CDR1 MDHEN and CDR2 SYDVKM. V shed 7 bases and J shed 4 bases, with 16 bases lying between them. CDR3 amino acids: CASTRTATITEAFF. The CDR3 coding sequence is TGTGCCAGCACCCGGACAGCCACCATCACTGAAGCTTTCTTT.

The chain has TRBV24-1 and TRBJ2-2; 7 bases fit TRBD1. Germline V lookup: CDR1 KGHDR, CDR2 SFDVKD. This CDR3 contains 13 residues. With V trimmed by 4 bases and J by 9 bases, 4 bases remained unmatched. This CDR3 reads CATSEGTARELFF. In DNA, the CDR3 is TGTGCCACCAGTGAGGGGACAGCCCGGGAGCTGTTTTTT.

V and J are TRBV2 and TRBJ2-7, with D maybe TRBD2 (5 bases). Germline V lookup: CDR1 SNHLY, CDR2 FYNNEI. Between the trimmed V and J ends, which lost 8 bases and 0 bases, there was a span of 14 bases. The CDR3 is made up of 14 amino acids. The DNA of the CDR3 is TGTGCCAGCCACGGACTGACTTTCTCCTACGAGCAGTACTTC. It encodes CASHGLTFSYEQYF.

The chain recombines TRBV6-5 with TRBJ1-4, with TRBD1 matching 9 bases. The CDR3 is 16 residues long. From germline, CDR1 is MNHEY and CDR2 SVGAGI. Trimming took 4 bases from V and 8 from J; bases not matched to a gene: 11. CDR3 nucleotide sequence: TGTGCCAGCAGTTCATTAACAGGGGGCAAAGGAGAAAAACTGTTTTTT. Its protein is CASSSLTGGKGEKLFF.